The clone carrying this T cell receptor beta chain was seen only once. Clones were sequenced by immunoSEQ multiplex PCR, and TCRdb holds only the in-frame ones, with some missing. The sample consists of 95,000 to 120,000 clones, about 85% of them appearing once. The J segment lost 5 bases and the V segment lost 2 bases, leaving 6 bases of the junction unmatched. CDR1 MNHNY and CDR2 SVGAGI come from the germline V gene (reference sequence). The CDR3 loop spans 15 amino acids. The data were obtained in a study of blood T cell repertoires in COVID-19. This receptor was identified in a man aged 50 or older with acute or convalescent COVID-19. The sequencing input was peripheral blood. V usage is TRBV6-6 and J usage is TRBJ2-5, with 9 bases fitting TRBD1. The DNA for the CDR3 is TGTGCCAGCAGTTACCGGGGGACAGGGCGGGAGACCCAGTACTTC. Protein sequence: CASSYRGTGRETQYF.